This TCR beta chain is drawn from a study of shared clonotypes between healthy human individuals. This clone has only one observation. The CDR3 is 12 residues long. Germline V gives CDR1 MDHEN, CDR2 SYDVKM. The V and J ends lost 11 bases and 5 bases respectively, with 15 bases between them. Deep-level running was used for the assay. Using ten immunoSEQ deep assay plates, investigators sequenced unsorted PBMC DNA. Clones were sequenced by immunoSEQ multiplex PCR, and TCRdb holds only the in-frame ones, with some missing. The repertoire holds fewer than 600,000 clones, with around 78% as singletons. Among the donors, all were Caucasian adults who lived in Nashville, Tennessee.

The rearrangement links TRBV28 to TRBJ1-1; maybe TRBD1 (6 bases). Specimen: PBMCs. This TCR came from a woman in her forties in good health. Some clones in this sample may be carry-over from other donors' samples. CDR3 DNA sequence: TGTGCCTCTGCGGGGGCAATGACTGAAGCTTTCTTT. Translated, it gives CASAGAMTEAFF. Supplemented by reference TRBV28 and TRBJ1-1, the full variable domain reads DVKVTQSSRYLVKRTGEKVFLECVQDMDHENMFWYRQDPGLGLRLIYFSYDVKMKEKGDIPEGYSVSREKKERFSLILESASTNQTSMYLCASAGAMTEAFFGQGTRLTVV.